This paragraph covers one TCR beta chain sequence. This record belongs to a study of shared clonotypes between healthy human individuals. Profiled with immunoSEQ multiplex PCR; TCRdb holds only in-frame clones, not every one. The sample has about 640,000 clones, 55% to 75% seen once. The CDR3 runs to 14 residues. Germline V gene sequence: CDR1 SNHLY, CDR2 FYNNEI. Sequenced input: memory CD4+ T cells sorted from blood. Described subset: CD45RA-negative fraction. This TCR came from a woman in her 30s in good health. J is TRBJ2-5 and V is TRBV2; D is uncertain. The J call may not be correct, given that the DNA end is closer to TRBJ2-7. The CDR3 DNA is TGTGCCAGCAGTGAACCCCGAAATTCCTACGAGCAGTACTTC. Its protein is CASSEPRNSYEQYF.